The sequence of this T cell receptor (beta chain) was determined in a study of blood T cell repertoires in COVID-19. Study-wide context: Some COVID-19 samples were acute and others convalescent; all came from the United States, Italy and Spain.

In the original analysis: From reference gene primer amplification, estimates of nucleated cell counts were derived. Assay: immunoSEQ multiplex PCR; the TCRdb copy retains only in-frame clones and omits some. The V and J calls and the clone size are those of that table, but D and trimming were determined from the DNA. The sample yields 400,000 or so clones, roughly 87% seen once. Participant age was about 18 to 95 years, and participants resided in fewer than 25 US areas. The V gene end was trimmed by 5 bases and the J gene end by 5 bases; junction bases not matched to a gene: 6. The CDR3 has 13 residues. From germline, CDR1 is SQVTM and CDR2 ANQGSEA.

This receptor was identified in a woman between 35 and 50 years old with acute COVID-19. The sequencing sample was made of PBMCs or T cells enriched from blood (not recorded which). The gene calls are TRBV29-1 and TRBJ2-3; 8 positions agree with TRBD1. The CDR3 loop is CSVPQGEGDTQYF. As DNA, the CDR3 is TGCAGCGTTCCACAGGGGGAAGGAGATACGCAGTATTTT.